The text below deals with one T cell receptor (beta chain). Its cognate antigen is unknown. 13 Jbeta primers and 60 Vbeta primers were used for the PCR. Using immunoSEQ multiplex PCR, the repertoire was profiled, and TCRdb retains in-frame clones only, with some absent. The sample lists under 45,000 clones, 55% to 75% occurring once. This entry is derived from a study of cytomegalovirus exposure and HLA in healthy donors. Whole-study results and caveats: Being productive about 87% or about 30% of the time was typical of most TCR beta V segments in an earlier analysis.

The length of the CDR3 is 12 residues. CDR1 is KGHSH and CDR2 is LQKENI in the germline V gene. The germline V and J ends were trimmed by 6 bases and 4 bases, with 8 bases remaining between them. The V gene is TRBV18, the J gene TRBJ2-3; D remains unclear. This TCR came from a man aged 25-45 years in good health and CMV-seronegative. The sample taken for sequencing was PBMCs. The CDR3 is CASSQQADTQYF. DNA of the CDR3: TGTGCCAGCTCCCAGCAGGCAGATACGCAGTATTTT.